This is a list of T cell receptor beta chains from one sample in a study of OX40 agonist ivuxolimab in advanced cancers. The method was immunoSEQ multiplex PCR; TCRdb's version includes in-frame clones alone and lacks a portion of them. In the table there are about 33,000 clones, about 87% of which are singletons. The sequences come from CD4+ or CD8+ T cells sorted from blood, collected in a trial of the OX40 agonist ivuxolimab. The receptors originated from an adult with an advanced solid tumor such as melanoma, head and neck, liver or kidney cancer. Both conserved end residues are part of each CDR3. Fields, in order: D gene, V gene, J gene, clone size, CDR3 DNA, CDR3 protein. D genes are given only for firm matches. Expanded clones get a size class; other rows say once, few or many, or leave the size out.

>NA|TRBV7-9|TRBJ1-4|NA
TGTGCCAGCAGCGTCGGGGGAGGGCGGTCTAATGAAAAACTGTTTTTT
CASSVGGGRSNEKLFF
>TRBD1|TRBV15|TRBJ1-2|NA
TGTGCCACCAGCAGCCTACTGACAGGGGAGGGTGGCTACACCTTC
CATSSLLTGEGGYTF
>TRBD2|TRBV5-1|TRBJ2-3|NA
TGCGCCAGCAGCTTGGCTAGCGGGAGTAAAGTAACAGATACGCAGTATTTT
CASSLASGSKVTDTQYF
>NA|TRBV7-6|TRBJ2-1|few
TGTGCCAGCAGCTTACGAGCATCGAGCTCCTACAATGAGCAGTTCTTC
CASSLRASSSYNEQFF
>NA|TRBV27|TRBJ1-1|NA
TGTGCCAGCAGTTTTCAGAAACCGAACACTGAAGCTTTCTTT
CASSFQKPNTEAFF
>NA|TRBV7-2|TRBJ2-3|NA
TGTGCCAGCAGCTTACGGCGGAGTGATACGCAGTATTTT
CASSLRRSDTQYF
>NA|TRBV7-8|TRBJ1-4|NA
TGTGCCAGCAGTCCGGGGGTGGCTAATGAAAAACTGTTTTTT
CASSPGVANEKLFF
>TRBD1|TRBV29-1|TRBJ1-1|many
TGCAGCGTGGGGACAGGCGGAATGAACACTGAAGCTTTCTTT
CSVGTGGMNTEAFF
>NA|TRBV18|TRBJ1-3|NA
TGTGCCAGCTCACGTATCACAGGGCCTGGAAACACCATATATTTT
CASSRITGPGNTIYF
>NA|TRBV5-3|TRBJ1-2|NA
TGTGCCAGAAGCTTCCAGGGGCTGTATGGCTACACCTTC
CARSFQGLYGYTF
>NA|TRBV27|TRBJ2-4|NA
TGTGCCAGCGGACACAGGGTACCCTTAGCCAAAAACATTCAGTACTTC
CASGHRVPLAKNIQYF
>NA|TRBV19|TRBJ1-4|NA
TGTGCCAGTATGAATCTGAGAAATGAAAAACTGTTTTTT
CASMNLRNEKLFF
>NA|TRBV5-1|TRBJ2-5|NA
TGCGCCAGCAGCCTCGACTACTCTAGGGAGCAGTACTTC
CASSLDYSREQYF
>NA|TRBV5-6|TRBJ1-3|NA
TGTGCCAGCAGCTTGTGGACAGCTGTAAACACCATATATTTT
CASSLWTAVNTIYF
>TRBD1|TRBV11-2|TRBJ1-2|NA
TGTGCCAGCAGCGGAAGATGGACAGGGGGCCCCTATGGCTACACCTTC
CASSGRWTGGPYGYTF
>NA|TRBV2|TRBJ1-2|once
TGTGCCAGCAGTCGTGTGAACTATGGCTACACCTTC
CASSRVNYGYTF
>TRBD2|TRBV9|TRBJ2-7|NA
TGTGCCAGCAGCGTAGCGGGAGGGACCTACGAGCAGTACTTC
CASSVAGGTYEQYF
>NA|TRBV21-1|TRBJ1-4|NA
TGTGCCAGCAGCATGGGACCCCCCCTTAATGAAAAACTGTTTTTT
CASSMGPPLNEKLFF
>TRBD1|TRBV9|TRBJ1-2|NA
TGTGCCAGCAACACTCCCGGGACAGGGGGAGGCTACACCTTC
CASNTPGTGGGYTF
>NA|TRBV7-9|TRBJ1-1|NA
TGTGCCAGCAGCTTAACGGGATATAACACTGAAGCTTTCTTT
CASSLTGYNTEAFF
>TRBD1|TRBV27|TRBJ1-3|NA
TGTGCCAGCAGACGACAGGGGTCTGGAAACACCATATATTTT
CASRRQGSGNTIYF
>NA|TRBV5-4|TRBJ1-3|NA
TGTGCCAGCAGCTTGCAGGGGAGGGGAAACACCATATATTTT
CASSLQGRGNTIYF
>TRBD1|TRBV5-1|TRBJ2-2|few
TGCGCCAGCAGCCCTCACAGGGGGCAGGGGACCGGGGAGCTGTTTTTT
CASSPHRGQGTGELFF
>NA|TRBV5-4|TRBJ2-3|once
TGTGCCAGCCACGGAAGCACAGATACGCAGTATTTT
CASHGSTDTQYF
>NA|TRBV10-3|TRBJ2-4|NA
TGTGCCATCAGTGACAGGCGGGATAGCCTAGCCAAAAACATTCAGTACTTC
CAISDRRDSLAKNIQYF
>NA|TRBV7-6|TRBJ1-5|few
TGTGCCAGCAGTATAAATACAGGGTCGGATCAGCCCCAGCATTTT
CASSINTGSDQPQHF
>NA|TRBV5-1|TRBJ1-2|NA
TGCGCCAGCAGCCTTAAGACAGGTGGTAGTCGCTACACCTTC
CASSLKTGGSRYTF
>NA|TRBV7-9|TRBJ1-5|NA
TGTGCCAGCAGCTTAGGGGATTCGGGCAATCAGCCCCAGCATTTT
CASSLGDSGNQPQHF
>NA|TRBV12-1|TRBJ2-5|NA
TGTGCCAGCAGCCGAACGGGGGGTTTCCAAGAGACCCAGTACTTC
CASSRTGGFQETQYF
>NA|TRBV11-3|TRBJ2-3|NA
TGTGCCAGCAGCTTACGTGGGGGAGCAGATACGCAGTATTTT
CASSLRGGADTQYF
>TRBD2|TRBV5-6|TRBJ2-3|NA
TGTGCCAGCGCAAGGCGGGGGGGCCGAGGCACAGATACGCAGTATTTT
CASARRGGRGTDTQYF
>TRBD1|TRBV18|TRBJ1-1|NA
TGTGCCAGCTCTATCCAGACAGGGCTCGGCACTGAAGCTTTCTTT
CASSIQTGLGTEAFF
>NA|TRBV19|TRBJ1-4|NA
TGTGCCAGCTCCGTACAGGGTAAAGTTAATGAAAAACTGTTTTTT
CASSVQGKVNEKLFF
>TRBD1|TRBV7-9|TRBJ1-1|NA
TGTGCCAGCAGCCCAGGGGACAGGGGGCGTTCGGACACTGAAGCTTTCTTT
CASSPGDRGRSDTEAFF
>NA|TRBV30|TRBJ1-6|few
TGTGCCTGGCTCGGGGGTGGGAATTCACCCCTCCACTTT
CAWLGGGNSPLHF
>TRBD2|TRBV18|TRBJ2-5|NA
TGTGCCAGCTCCCCATTGTGGCTAGCGGGGGCCTCCGGACTTGAAAAGACCCAGTACTTC
CASSPLWLAGASGLEKTQYF